What follows are 32 T cell receptor beta chains derived from one specimen sequenced in a study of T cells after yellow fever vaccination. A single record per CDR3 protein comes from TCRdb applying MiXCR to the 5' RACE reads. The sample has some 300,000 distinct CDR3 sequences; around 4% are singletons. The starting material was PBMCs, obtained on the day of the yellow fever booster vaccination. The origin of the receptors is a man younger than 30 who received the YFV17D yellow fever vaccine.

This clonotype came up a few times. V and J are TRBV7-2 and TRBJ2-7; 12 bases fit TRBD1. With V trimmed by 5 bases and J by 2 bases, 16 bases remained unmatched. CDR1 and CDR2 (germline): SGHTA, FQGNSA. The CDR3 spans 19 residues. The CDR3 bases are TGTGCCAGCAGCCCAGGGATGGGACAGGGGGCCCACGGACCCTACGAGCAGTACTTC. This sequence encodes CASSPGMGQGAHGPYEQYF.

This clonotype occurred a few times. The chain is built from TRBV7-9 and TRBJ1-1, with 9 positions matching TRBD1. The junction had 4 bases not matched to a gene; V was cut back by 5 bases and J by 3 bases. The CDR3 has 14 amino acids. Per the germline V gene, CDR1 is SEHNR and CDR2 is FQNEAQ (reference sequence). CDR3 nucleotide sequence: TGTGCCAGCAGCCTAAGACAGGGGGACACTGAAGCTTTCTTT. This gives the protein CASSLRQGDTEAFF.

This clonotype was found a few times. The V and J genes are TRBV7-2 and TRBJ1-1; D unclear. Trimming stripped 5 bases from V and 4 bases from J, with 11 bases between. Germline V gene data show CDR1 as SGHTA and CDR2 as FQGNSA. The CDR3 is made up of 13 amino acids. In nucleotides, the CDR3 is TGTGCCAGCAGCCCGGGGTGGGCCACTGAAGCTTTCTTT. This gives the protein CASSPGWATEAFF.

A few counts support this clonotype. Here the CDR3 reads CASSLARGGATQYF. The DNA for the CDR3 is TGTGCCAGCAGCTTAGCTCGGGGGGGCGCCACGCAGTATTTT. This sequence joins TRBV7-8 and TRBJ2-3; 8 nucleotides agree with TRBD2. V shed 0 bases, J shed 9 bases, and the junction held 5 bases outside the gene matches. CDR3 size: 14 residues. Germline V CDR1 and CDR2: SGHVS, FQNEAQ. Drawing the rest from reference TRBV7-8 and TRBJ2-3, the complete variable domain is GAGVSQSPRYKVAKRGQDVALRCDPISGHVSLFWYQQALGQGPEFLTYFQNEAQLDKSGLPSDRFFAERPEGSVSTLKIQRTQQEDSAVYLCASSLARGGATQYFGPGTRLTVL.

This clonotype was detected a few times. The V call is TRBV5-1, the J call TRBJ2-3, with 14 bases lining up with TRBD2. The junction had 13 bases not matched to a gene; V was cut back by 4 bases and J by 6 bases. Germline V gene sequence: CDR1 SGHRS, CDR2 YFSETQ. The CDR3 consists of 18 residues. The CDR3 loop reads CASSVSGTSGGLTDTQYF. The CDR3 bases are TGCGCCAGCAGCGTCTCCGGGACTAGCGGGGGACTCACGGATACGCAGTATTTT.

This chain joins TRBV9 and TRBJ2-1; no definite D call. In germline, CDR1 is SGDLS, CDR2 YYNGEE. The CDR3 has 15 amino acids. The V gene lost 0 bases and the J gene lost 4 bases, with 11 bases spanning the gap. The CDR3 loop is CASSVAASGYNEQFF. CDR3 nucleotides: TGTGCCAGCAGCGTAGCAGCGAGTGGATACAATGAGCAGTTCTTC.

The sample holds many counts of this clonotype. This rearrangement joins TRBV12-3 or TRBV12-4 to TRBJ2-2; 8 positions agree with TRBD2. V shed 5 bases, J shed 4 bases, and the junction held 9 bases outside the gene matches. This CDR3 contains 16 residues. Written as DNA, the CDR3 is TGTGCCAGCAGTCTCCCGGTGCTAGCGGGCACCGGGGAGCTGTTTTTT. Translated, it gives CASSLPVLAGTGELFF.

The chain recombines TRBV29-1 with TRBJ2-5; no clear D gene. The CDR3 is made up of 13 amino acids. Trimming left V 7 bases short and J 3 bases short, with 15 bases between. Germline V gene sequence: CDR1 SQVTM, CDR2 ANQGSEA. DNA for the CDR3: TGCAGCGCGCCGGGCCCCCTAGAAGAGACCCAGTACTTC. The encoded protein is CSAPGPLEETQYF.

The CDR3 loop is CATSDSILETQYF. CDR3 DNA sequence: TGTGCCACCAGTGATTCGATACTTGAGACCCAGTACTTC. The chain uses TRBV24-1 and TRBJ2-5, with D uncertain. V lost 2 bases, J lost 5 bases, and 8 bases lay in between. There are 13 residues in the CDR3. Germline values: CDR1 KGHDR, CDR2 SFDVKD.

This clonotype has ten or more counts. The V call is TRBV7-2, the J call TRBJ1-4; the D gene is possibly TRBD1 (5 bases). V lost 6 bases, J lost 12 bases, and 17 bases lay in between. The V gene's germline CDR1 is SGHTA and CDR2 FQGNSA. This CDR3 comprises 13 residues. DNA of the CDR3: TGTGCCAGCAGGTATAACGACGGGGGTGAACTGTTTTTT. Its protein product is CASRYNDGGELFF.

This chain links TRBV7-6 with TRBJ1-6; D unresolved. The CDR3 has 15 residues. Germline V gives CDR1 SGHVS, CDR2 FNYEAQ. Trimming shortened V by 1 base and J by 10 bases, and 14 bases separated the two germline ends. In DNA form, the CDR3 reads TGTGCCAGCAGCTTAGAGGTTGGGCCGGGCTCACCCCTCCACTTT. It yields the protein CASSLEVGPGSPLHF.

This clonotype was seen repeatedly, ten times or more. The gene calls are TRBV20-1 and TRBJ1-2; the D is unclear. Germline V gene sequence: CDR1 DFQATT, CDR2 SNEGSKA (reference sequence). This CDR3 region has 13 residues. V was trimmed by 5 bases and J by 7 bases, leaving 17 bases between them. The CDR3 bases are TGCAGTGCTCCTTCGTTAGGAATCCTTGGCTACACCTTC. Protein product: CSAPSLGILGYTF.

This clonotype was recorded many times. The chain joins TRBV6-2 or TRBV6-3 to TRBJ1-2; a possible D gene is TRBD1 (5 bases). Deletions cut 2 bases from V and 0 bases from J, with 13 bases between. The CDR3 has 16 amino acids. Germline V CDR1 and CDR2: MNHEY, SVGEGT. This CDR3 reads CASSYADMGANYGYTF. Written as DNA, the CDR3 is TGTGCCAGCAGTTACGCGGACATGGGAGCTAACTATGGCTACACCTTC.

Concerning this clonotype itself: With a much larger clone just one base away, this may be a read error. V and J are TRBV28 and TRBJ2-1; no clear D gene. Trimming took off 10 bases at V and 9 bases at J, with 19 bases between the two ends. The CDR3 runs 13 residues. Germline V gives CDR1 MDHEN, CDR2 SYDVKM. DNA for the CDR3: TGTGCCACCCGGGCCGGGTTCCGGGTTGAGCAGTTCTTC. Protein sequence: CATRAGFRVEQFF. Variable domain in full (rest from reference TRBV28 and TRBJ2-1): DVKVTQSSRYLVKRTGEKVFLECVQDMDHENMFWYRQDPGLGLRLIYFSYDVKMKEKGDIPEGYSVSREKKERFSLILESASTNQTSMYLCATRAGFRVEQFFGPGTRLTVL.

The rearrangement joins TRBV20-1 to TRBJ2-4, with 7 bases identical to TRBD2. Trimming removed 3 bases from V and 8 bases from J; junction bases left unmatched: 4. The CDR3 spans 12 residues. CDR1 is DFQATT and CDR2 is SNEGSKA in the germline V gene (reference sequence). This CDR3 is CSARRGMDIQYF. Here the CDR3 DNA reads TGCAGTGCTAGGCGGGGGATGGACATTCAGTACTTC.

This clonotype was seen repeatedly, ten times or more. The V call is TRBV11-2, the J call TRBJ2-2; D uncertain. Germline assignment: CDR1 SGHAT and CDR2 FQNNGV. V lost 5 bases and J 8 bases, leaving 6 bases between the germline ends. This CDR3 is 11 amino acids long. The CDR3 nucleotides are TGTGCCAGCAGCCGGATGGGGGAGCTGTTTTTT. Protein: CASSRMGELFF.

This clonotype was recorded at least ten times. The CDR3 bases are TGCAGTGCCACAGAGTCCGGCTACGAGCAGTACTTC. Protein: CSATESGYEQYF. The gene calls are TRBV20-1 and TRBJ2-7; no reliable D call. V dropped 6 bases and J dropped 3 bases, with 12 bases sitting between them. CDR3 length: 12 residues. Per germline, CDR1 DFQATT and CDR2 SNEGSKA (reference sequence).

The rearrangement links TRBV23-1 to TRBJ2-7, with D tentatively TRBD2 (5 bases). TRBV23-1 is labeled an ORF, and its function is uncertain. The CDR3 consists of 11 residues. Trimming removed 7 bases from V and 9 bases from J, with 13 bases in between. The CDR3, as DNA: TGCGCCAGCACTCGGGGTTTCGGGCAGTACGTC. Protein: CASTRGFGQYV.

This clonotype was found a few times. The chain links TRBV19 to TRBJ2-5, with D unclear. The germline V gene encodes CDR1 LNHDA and CDR2 SQIVND (reference sequence). The CDR3 is 13 amino acids. The ends were cut back, 4 bases at V and 3 bases at J, with 9 bases in the middle. CDR3 in amino acids: CASSTAVEETQYF. The CDR3 DNA reads TGTGCCAGTAGTACGGCTGTGGAAGAGACCCAGTACTTC.

This clonotype has only a few counts. The V and J genes are TRBV7-2 and TRBJ2-2; D perhaps matches TRBD1 (6 bases). CDR3 length equals 16 residues. Germline-derived CDR1 and CDR2 are SGHTA and FQGNSA. The V gene lost 1 base and the J gene lost 1 base, with 10 bases spanning the gap. CDR3 protein: CASSLDRDMNTGELFF. In DNA form, the CDR3 reads TGTGCCAGCAGCTTAGATCGGGACATGAACACCGGGGAGCTGTTTTTT.

This clonotype was recorded many times. An end of the junction differs from the germline gene, which may be a read error. The V call is TRBV5-1, the J call TRBJ2-5; 7 bases are shared with TRBD1. The CDR3 runs 14 residues. Per the germline V gene, CDR1 is SGHRS and CDR2 is YFSETQ. The CDR3 nucleotides read TGTGCCAGCAGTTTAGGGACAGTACAAGAGACCCAGTACTTC. The encoded protein is CASSLGTVQETQYF. Based on the CDR3 plus reference TRBV5-1 and TRBJ2-5, the full variable domain is KAGVTQTPRYLIKTRGQQVTLSCSPISGHRSVSWYQQTPGQGLQFLFEYFSETQRNKGNFPGRFSGRQFSNSRSEMNVSTLELGDSALYLCASSLGTVQETQYFGPGTRLLVL.

The sample holds many counts of this clonotype. This chain's CDR3 is CASGGGTSGDTYTDTQYF. For the CDR3, the DNA is TGTGCCAGCGGCGGCGGGACTAGCGGGGACACCTACACAGATACGCAGTATTTT. V gene TRBV6-2 or TRBV6-3 combines with J gene TRBJ2-3, with TRBD2 matching over 13 bases. Germline CDR1 MNHEY, CDR2 SVGEGT. The CDR3 sequence is 18 residues long. Losses at the gene ends were 8 bases for V and 2 bases for J; bases not matched to a gene: 13.

Many counts were recorded for this clonotype. V and J are TRBV3-1 and TRBJ2-5; possibly TRBD2 for D (5 bases). Trimming shortened V by 2 bases and J by 2 bases, and 6 bases separated the two germline ends. The CDR3 contains 13 residues. From germline, CDR1 is LGHDT and CDR2 YNNKEL (reference sequence). The CDR3 DNA is TGTGCCAGCAGCCAAAGGGAGCAAGAGACCCAGTACTTC. Protein product: CASSQREQETQYF.

The V gene is TRBV5-1, the J gene TRBJ2-3, with TRBD1 as a possible D gene (5 bases). From germline, CDR1 is SGHRS and CDR2 YFSETQ. The CDR3 contains 15 residues. Deletions cut 2 bases from V and 4 bases from J, with 14 bases between. CDR3: CASSFGSGSPDTQYF. The CDR3 nucleotides are TGCGCCAGCAGCTTCGGGTCAGGGTCCCCAGATACGCAGTATTTT.

This clonotype was seen a handful of times. The chain is built from TRBV7-8 and TRBJ1-6; D remains unclear. The CDR3 is 17 residues long. Germline assignment: CDR1 SGHVS and CDR2 FQNEAQ. Trimming took 5 bases from V and 0 from J, leaving 14 bases between them. This CDR3 reads CASSGDRKSSYNSPLHF. The CDR3 DNA is TGTGCCAGCAGCGGAGATAGAAAGAGCTCCTATAATTCACCCCTCCACTTT.

J is TRBJ2-3 and V is TRBV19, with 7 nucleotides matching TRBD1. Unmatched junction bases numbered 5, after V lost 5 bases and J lost 6 bases. This CDR3 contains 13 residues. Germline V gene data show CDR1 as LNHDA and CDR2 as SQIVND (reference sequence). The CDR3 DNA follows: TGTGCCAGTAGTGCAGGGGGTACGGATACGCAGTATTTT. As protein: CASSAGGTDTQYF.

V usage is TRBV20-1 and J usage is TRBJ2-2; the D gene is possibly TRBD2 (6 bases). The V gene's germline CDR1 is DFQATT and CDR2 SNEGSKA (reference sequence). The CDR3 sequence is 13 residues long. The V end was cut by 5 bases, the J end by 3 bases, with 10 bases between. CDR3 sequence (DNA): TGCAGTGCTCCGAGGGAGGACACCGGGGAGCTGTTTTTT. Its translation is CSAPREDTGELFF.

Ten or more counts support this clonotype. This chain links TRBV7-8 with TRBJ2-7; TRBD1 might be the D (5 bases). This CDR3 has 14 amino acids. With 4 bases removed from V and 3 bases from J, the gap between germline ends came to 13 bases. CDR1 is SGHVS and CDR2 is FQNEAQ in the germline V gene. CDR3 protein: CASSSTLQVYEQYF. CDR3 sequence (DNA): TGTGCCAGCAGCTCAACTTTACAGGTCTACGAGCAGTACTTC.

CDR3 nucleotide sequence: TGTGCCAGCAGCCCAAACTCGGAGAATTCACCCCTCCACTTT. Translating it yields CASSPNSENSPLHF. The V gene is TRBV27, the J gene TRBJ1-6, with no clear D. The CDR3 extends over 14 amino acids. Germline CDR1 is MNHEY and CDR2 is SMNVEV (reference sequence). Trimming pared 6 bases from V and 7 bases from J, leaving 13 bases between.

This clonotype occurred many times. The CDR3, as DNA: TGTGCCAGCAGCTTAGTAGGCGGGGGGAAAGAGACCCAGTACTTC. It codes for CASSLVGGGKETQYF. This chain connects TRBV7-9 to TRBJ2-5; TRBD2 matches 8 bases. Germline CDR1 is SEHNR and CDR2 is FQNEAQ (reference sequence). After removal of 1 base from V and 3 bases from J, the junction contained 4 bases not matched to a gene. CDR3 length equals 15 residues.

The chain combines TRBV27 with TRBJ1-1; D is undetermined. CDR3 size: 15 residues. Trimming left V 3 bases short and J 2 bases short, with 13 bases between. Germline V gene lookup returns CDR1 MNHEY and CDR2 SMNVEV (reference sequence). The CDR3 region is CASSFSGRGNTEAFF. The DNA for the CDR3 is TGTGCCAGCAGTTTCTCCGGACGGGGAAACACTGAAGCTTTCTTT.

This clonotype has ten or more counts. The DNA for the CDR3 is TGCGCCAGCAGCCAGGACTATCAAGAGACCCAGTACTTC. It yields the protein CASSQDYQETQYF. The V and J genes are TRBV4-1 and TRBJ2-5; D is perhaps TRBD2 (6 bases). The CDR3 length is 13 residues. Trimming cost V 3 bases and J 2 bases, with 7 bases left between them. Germline V lookup: CDR1 MGHRA, CDR2 YSYEKL.